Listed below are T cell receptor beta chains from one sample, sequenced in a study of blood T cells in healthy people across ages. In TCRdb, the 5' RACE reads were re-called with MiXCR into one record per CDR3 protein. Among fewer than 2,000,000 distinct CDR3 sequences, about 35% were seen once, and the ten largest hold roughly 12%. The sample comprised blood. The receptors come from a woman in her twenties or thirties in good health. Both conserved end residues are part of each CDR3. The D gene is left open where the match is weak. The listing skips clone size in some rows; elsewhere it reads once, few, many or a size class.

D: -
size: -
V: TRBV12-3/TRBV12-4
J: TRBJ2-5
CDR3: CASSPQMGETQYF
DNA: TGTGCCAGCAGTCCCCAGATGGGGGAGACCCAGTACTTC

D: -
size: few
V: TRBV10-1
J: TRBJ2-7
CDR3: CASSAEGHKSSEQYF
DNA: TGCGCCAGCAGTGCCGAGGGGCACAAGTCCTCCGAGCAGTACTTC

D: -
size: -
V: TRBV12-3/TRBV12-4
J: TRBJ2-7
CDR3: CASGEQGWGLYEQYF
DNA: TGTGCCAGCGGGGAACAGGGTTGGGGCCTTTACGAGCAGTACTTC

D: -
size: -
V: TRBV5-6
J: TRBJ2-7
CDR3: CAGSLGGGGEQYF
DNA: TGTGCCGGCAGCTTGGGAGGGGGCGGCGAGCAGTACTTC

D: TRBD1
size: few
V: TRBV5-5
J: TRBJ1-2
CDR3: CASSEYGTAPYGYTF
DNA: TGTGCCAGCAGTGAATACGGGACAGCTCCTTATGGCTACACCTTC

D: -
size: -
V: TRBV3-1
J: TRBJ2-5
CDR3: CASSQESGSQETQYF
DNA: TGTGCCAGCAGCCAGGAGAGCGGGTCCCAAGAGACCCAGTACTTC

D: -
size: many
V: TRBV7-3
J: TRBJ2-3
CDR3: CASSLTGRTDTQYF
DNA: TGTGCCAGCAGTCTGACAGGGAGGACAGATACGCAGTATTTT

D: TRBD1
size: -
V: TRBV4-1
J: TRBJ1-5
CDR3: CASSLGTGGPLYSNQPQHF
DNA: TGCGCCAGCAGCCTCGGGACAGGGGGGCCCCTTTATAGCAATCAGCCCCAGCATTTT

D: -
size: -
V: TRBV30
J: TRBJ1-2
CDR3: CAYSDGPIGYTF
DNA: TGTGCCTACTCAGACGGGCCTATTGGCTACACCTTC

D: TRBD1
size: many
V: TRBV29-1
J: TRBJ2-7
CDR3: CSVFVGQGLEQYF
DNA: TGCAGCGTTTTTGTGGGACAGGGTCTCGAGCAGTACTTC

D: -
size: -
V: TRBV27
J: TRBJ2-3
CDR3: CASSLDRAKGDTQYF
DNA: TGTGCCAGCAGTTTAGACCGGGCCAAGGGAGATACGCAGTATTTT

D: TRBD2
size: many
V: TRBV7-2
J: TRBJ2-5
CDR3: CASRRGGSETQYF
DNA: TGTGCCAGCAGACGGGGGGGGTCAGAGACCCAGTACTTC

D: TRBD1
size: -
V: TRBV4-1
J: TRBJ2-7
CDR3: CANSQLDRESYEQYF
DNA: TGCGCCAACAGCCAACTAGACAGGGAATCCTACGAGCAGTACTTC

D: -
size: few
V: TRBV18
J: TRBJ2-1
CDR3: CASSPRSAGYNEQFF
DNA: TGTGCCAGCTCACCACGGAGTGCGGGGTACAATGAGCAGTTCTTC

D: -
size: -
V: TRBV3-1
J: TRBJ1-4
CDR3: CASSQDLNIRNEKLFF
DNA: TGTGCCAGCAGCCAAGATCTGAATATACGGAATGAAAAACTGTTTTTT

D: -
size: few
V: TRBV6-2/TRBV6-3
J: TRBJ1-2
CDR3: CASSYSKLRTYYYGYTF
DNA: TGTGCCAGCAGTTACTCGAAACTCAGGACGTACTACTATGGCTACACCTTC

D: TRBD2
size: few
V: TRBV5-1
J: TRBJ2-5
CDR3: CASAWGLAGGIGETQYF
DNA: TGCGCCAGCGCCTGGGGACTAGCGGGGGGGATCGGTGAGACCCAGTACTTC

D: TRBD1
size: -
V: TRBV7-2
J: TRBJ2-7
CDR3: CASSLAGQFIYEQYF
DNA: TGTGCCAGCAGCTTAGCGGGACAGTTTATCTACGAGCAGTACTTC

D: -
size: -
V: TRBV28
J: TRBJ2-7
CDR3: CASSLDDEGEQYF
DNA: TGTGCCAGCAGTTTAGACGACGAGGGCGAGCAGTACTTC

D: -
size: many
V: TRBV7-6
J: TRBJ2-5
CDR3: CASSWTIQETQYF
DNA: TGTGCCAGCAGCTGGACTATACAAGAGACCCAGTACTTC

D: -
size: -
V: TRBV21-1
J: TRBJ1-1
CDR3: CASSKRDKEGDTEAFF
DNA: TGTGCCAGCAGCAAACGGGATAAGGAGGGTGACACTGAAGCTTTCTTT

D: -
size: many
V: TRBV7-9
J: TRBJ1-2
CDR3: CASSPRGLNYGYTF
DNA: TGTGCCAGCAGCCCCCGCGGACTAAACTATGGCTACACCTTC

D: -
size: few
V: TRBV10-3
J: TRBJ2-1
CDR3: CAINESGNEQFF
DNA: TGTGCCATCAATGAGTCTGGGAATGAGCAGTTCTTC

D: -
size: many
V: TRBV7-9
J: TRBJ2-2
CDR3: CALEGTGELFF
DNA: TGTGCCCTAGAGGGCACCGGGGAGCTGTTTTTT

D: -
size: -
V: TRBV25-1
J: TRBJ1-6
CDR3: CASSPFSGMASPLHF
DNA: TGTGCCAGCAGTCCCTTTTCGGGGATGGCCTCACCCCTCCACTTT

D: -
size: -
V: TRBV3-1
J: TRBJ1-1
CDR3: CASSQSNRLNTEAFF
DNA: TGTGCCAGCAGCCAATCGAACAGGCTGAACACTGAAGCTTTCTTT

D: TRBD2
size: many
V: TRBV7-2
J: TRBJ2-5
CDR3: CASSLRRGGSMGETQYF
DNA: TGTGCCAGCAGCTTACGGCGGGGGGGCAGTATGGGGGAGACCCAGTACTTC

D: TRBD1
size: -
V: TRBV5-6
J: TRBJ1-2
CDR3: CASSSGTGWHGYTF
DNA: TGTGCCAGCAGTTCGGGGACAGGGTGGCATGGCTACACCTTC

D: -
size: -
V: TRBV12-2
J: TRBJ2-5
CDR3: CASRPIMERGGKMTQYF
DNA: TGTGCAAGTCGCCCGATAATGGAGCGGGGGGGGAAGATGACCCAGTACTTC

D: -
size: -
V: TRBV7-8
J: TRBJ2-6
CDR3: CASSNPRTASSGANVLTF
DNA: TGTGCCAGCAGCAACCCAAGGACGGCGTCCTCTGGGGCCAACGTCCTGACTTTC

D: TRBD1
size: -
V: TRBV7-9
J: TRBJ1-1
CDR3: CASSPGTGGANTEAFF
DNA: TGTGCCAGCAGCCCCGGGACAGGGGGCGCAAACACTGAAGCTTTCTTT

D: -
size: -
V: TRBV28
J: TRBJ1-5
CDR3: CASRGGGGGNQPQHF
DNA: TGTGCCAGCAGGGGGGGGGGTGGTGGCAATCAGCCCCAGCATTTT

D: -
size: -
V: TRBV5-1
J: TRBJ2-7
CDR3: CASSLFQGTQPYEQYF
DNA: TGCGCCAGCAGCTTGTTCCAGGGGACACAGCCCTACGAGCAGTACTTC

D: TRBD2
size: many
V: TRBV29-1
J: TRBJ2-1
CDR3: CSVDGAGGYNEQFF
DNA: TGCAGCGTTGACGGAGCGGGGGGATACAATGAGCAGTTCTTC

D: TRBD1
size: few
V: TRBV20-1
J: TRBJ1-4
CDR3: CSAGTGEGLGEKLFF
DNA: TGCAGTGCTGGGACAGGGGAGGGTCTAGGAGAAAAACTGTTTTTT

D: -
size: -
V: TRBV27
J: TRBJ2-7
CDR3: CASRTGYSYEQYF
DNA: TGTGCCAGCAGGACGGGCTACTCCTACGAGCAGTACTTC

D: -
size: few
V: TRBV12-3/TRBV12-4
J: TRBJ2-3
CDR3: CASSFLAHPPDTQYF
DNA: TGTGCCAGCAGTTTTCTAGCCCACCCCCCAGATACGCAGTATTTT

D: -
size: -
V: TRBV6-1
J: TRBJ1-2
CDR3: CASSEEGRAYNYGYTF
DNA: TGTGCCAGCAGTGAAGAGGGACGGGCTTATAACTATGGCTACACCTTC

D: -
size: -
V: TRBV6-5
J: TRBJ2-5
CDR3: CASSYYRERGETQYF
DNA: TGTGCCAGCAGTTACTACCGCGAGAGGGGGGAGACCCAGTACTTC

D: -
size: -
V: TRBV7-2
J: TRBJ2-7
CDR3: CANSLRGQRGEQYF
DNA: TGTGCCAACAGCTTAAGGGGACAGCGGGGGGAGCAGTACTTC

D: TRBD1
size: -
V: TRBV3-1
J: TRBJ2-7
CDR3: CASSQAKPGQGYEQYF
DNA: TGTGCCAGCAGCCAGGCCAAACCGGGACAGGGCTACGAGCAGTACTTC

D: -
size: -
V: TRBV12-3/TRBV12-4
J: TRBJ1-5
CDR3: CASTLMNQPQHF
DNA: TGTGCCAGCACCCTCATGAATCAGCCCCAGCATTTT

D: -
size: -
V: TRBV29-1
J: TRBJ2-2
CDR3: CSVRGNTGELFF
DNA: TGCAGCGTTCGGGGAAACACCGGGGAGCTGTTTTTT

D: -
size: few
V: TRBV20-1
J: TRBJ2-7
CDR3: CSAAPLRSAYEQYF
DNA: TGCAGTGCTGCCCCATTAAGGAGCGCCTACGAGCAGTACTTC

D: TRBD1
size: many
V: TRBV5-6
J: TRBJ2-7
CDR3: CASSPGTGATYEQYF
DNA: TGTGCCAGCAGCCCTGGGACAGGGGCGACCTACGAGCAGTACTTC

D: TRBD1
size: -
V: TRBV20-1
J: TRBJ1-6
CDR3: CSATESGQQRSPLHF
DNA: TGCAGTGCTACAGAGTCGGGACAGCAGCGTTCACCCCTCCACTTT

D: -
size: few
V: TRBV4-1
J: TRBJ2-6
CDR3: CASGQDRIGFFGANVLTF
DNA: TGCGCCAGCGGCCAAGATAGGATTGGGTTCTTCGGGGCCAACGTCCTGACTTTC

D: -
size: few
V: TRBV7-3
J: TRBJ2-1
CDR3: CASSPRLPRGNEQFF
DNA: TGTGCCAGCAGCCCGCGACTTCCCCGCGGCAATGAGCAGTTCTTC

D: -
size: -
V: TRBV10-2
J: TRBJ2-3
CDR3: CAGSPLGTFDTQYF
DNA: TGCGCCGGCTCGCCCCTAGGGACTTTCGATACGCAGTATTTT

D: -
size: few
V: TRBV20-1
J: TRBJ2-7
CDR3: CSADPYEQYF
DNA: TGCAGTGCTGACCCCTACGAGCAGTACTTC

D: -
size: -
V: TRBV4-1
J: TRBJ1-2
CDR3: CASSPRFAVVNYGYTF
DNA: TGCGCCAGCAGCCCAAGATTTGCAGTAGTGAACTATGGCTACACCTTC